This TCR beta chain is drawn from a study of spatial heterogeneity in lung cancer. In the library, each TCR cDNA molecule bore its own unique molecular identifier. Each CDR3 protein gets one entry after TCRdb re-called the 5' RACE reads with MiXCR. This sample has some 100,000 distinct CDR3 sequences, with approximately 12% found just once. The V end was cut by 4 bases, the J end by 4 bases, with 20 bases between. The CDR3 loop spans 16 amino acids. CDR1 SEHNR and CDR2 FQNEAQ come from the germline V gene (reference sequence). Described time point: sample taken at primary tumor resection. Sequencing of whole RNA from tumor, nontumor lung or frozen PBMC involved no sorting.

The chain employs TRBV7-9 and TRBJ2-7; D is perhaps TRBD2 (6 bases). The material sequenced was PBMCs, taken at surgery. The TCR originated in a male donor with early-stage non-small cell lung cancer. CDR3 nucleotide sequence: TGTGCCAGCAGCTCGTTGGAGGGTGGCCTAGGGTACGAGCAGTACTTC. The encoded protein is CASSSLEGGLGYEQYF.